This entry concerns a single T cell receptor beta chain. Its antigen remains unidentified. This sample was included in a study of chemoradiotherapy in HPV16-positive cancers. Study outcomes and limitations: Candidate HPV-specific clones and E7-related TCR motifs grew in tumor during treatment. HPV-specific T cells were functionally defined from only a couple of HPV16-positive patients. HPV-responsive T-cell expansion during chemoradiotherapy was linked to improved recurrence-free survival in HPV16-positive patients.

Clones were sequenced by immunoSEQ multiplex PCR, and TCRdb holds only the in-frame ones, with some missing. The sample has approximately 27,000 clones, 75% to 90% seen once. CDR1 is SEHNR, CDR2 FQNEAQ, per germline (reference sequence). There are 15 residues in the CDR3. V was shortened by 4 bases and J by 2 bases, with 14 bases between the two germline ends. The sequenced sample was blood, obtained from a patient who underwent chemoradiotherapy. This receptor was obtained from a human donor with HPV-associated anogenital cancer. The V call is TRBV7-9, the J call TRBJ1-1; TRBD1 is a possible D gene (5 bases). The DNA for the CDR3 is TGTGCCAGCAGCTACGGGGCAGCCCGAAACACTGAAGCTTTCTTT. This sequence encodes CASSYGAARNTEAFF.